This TCR beta chain was profiled in a study of blood T cell repertoires in COVID-19. Across the whole study: Material from acute and convalescent COVID-19 was sourced from the United States, Italy and Spain. T cells, B-cell-depleted T cells, or PBMCs supplied cDNA or gDNA.

Clones were sequenced by immunoSEQ multiplex PCR, and TCRdb holds only the in-frame ones, with some missing. The profile shows 200,000 or so clones, about four fifths of them singletons. Per the germline V gene, CDR1 is MRHNA and CDR2 is SNTAGT. V gave up 6 bases and J gave up 8 bases; unmatched junction bases: 8. This CDR3 comprises 14 residues. In its sample, this clone was seen once. The specimen was peripheral blood. The receptor comes from a woman in her thirties or forties with acute or convalescent COVID-19. This chain uses TRBV6-4 with TRBJ2-1, with 9 bases that match TRBD1. CDR3 sequence reads: CASRPGTGMDEQFF. The CDR3, as DNA: TGTGCCAGCAGACCCGGGACAGGGATGGATGAGCAGTTCTTC.